Each of the 23 T cell receptor beta chains below was sequenced from the same sample in a study of shared clonotypes between healthy human individuals. CD8 cells classed as naive were CD45RO-negative and positively selected for CCR7, excluding terminally differentiated effector memory CD45RA+ cells. The repertoire was sequenced with immunoSEQ multiplex PCR; TCRdb's copy has only in-frame clones and lacks some. The table lists hundreds of thousands of clones, 90% to 95% of them singletons. The sequenced material came from naive CD8+ T cells sorted from blood. These receptors all stem from a young man in good health.

The chain carries TRBV28 and TRBJ1-3; a possible D gene is TRBD1 (5 bases). V shed 6 bases and J shed 0 bases, with 15 bases lying between them. CDR1 is MDHEN, CDR2 SYDVKM, per germline. The CDR3 sequence is 16 residues long. CDR3 sequence: CASRGDPQGSGNTIYF. Here the CDR3 DNA reads TGTGCCAGCAGGGGGGACCCTCAAGGCTCTGGAAACACCATATATTTT.

The chain combines TRBV4-3 with TRBJ2-1, with 14 positions matching TRBD2. V shed 1 base and J 1 base; nucleotides not matched to a gene: 6. This CDR3 region has 19 residues. Germline V CDR1 and CDR2: LGHNA, YSLEER. The CDR3 sequence is CASSQGGTSGSRSYNEQFF. CDR3 nucleotide sequence: TGCGCCAGCAGCCAAGGAGGGACTAGCGGGAGTCGTTCCTACAATGAGCAGTTCTTC.

The chain links TRBV29-1 to TRBJ2-5, with D possibly being TRBD2 (6 bases). The germline CDR1 and CDR2 sequences are SQVTM and ANQGSEA. The CDR3 has 12 amino acids. The CDR3 DNA reads TGCACCGTGAGGGAGGTGGGGGAGACCCAGTACTTC. Translating it yields CTVREVGETQYF. Variable domain in full (rest from reference TRBV29-1 and TRBJ2-5): SAVISQKPSRDICQRGTSLTIQCQVDSQVTMMFWYRQQPGQSLTLIATANQGSEATYESGFVIDKFPISRPNLTFSTLTVSNMSPEDSSIYLCTVREVGETQYFGPGTRLLVL.

The chain couples TRBV6-5 to TRBJ2-2; TRBD2 aligns across 9 bases. The trim removed 4 bases at V and 13 bases at J, leaving 10 bases unmatched. The CDR3 runs 14 residues. Germline CDR1 reads MNHEY; CDR2 reads SVGAGI. The chain's CDR3 is CASSWTSAREVLFF. In nucleotides, the CDR3 is TGTGCCAGCAGTTGGACTAGCGCCCGAGAAGTGCTGTTTTTT.

This clone was detected once. The rearrangement joins TRBV7-2 to TRBJ2-1; D unclear. Trimming took 1 base from V and 9 from J, leaving 4 bases between them. CDR1 is SGHTA, CDR2 FQGNSA, per germline. The CDR3 loop spans 11 amino acids. The CDR3, as DNA: TGTGCCAGCAGCTTAGGAGGTGAGCAGTTCTTC. Its translation is CASSLGGEQFF.

The chain links TRBV27 to TRBJ2-1, with TRBD1 matching 9 bases. The germline V gene has CDR1 MNHEY and CDR2 SMNVEV (reference sequence). This CDR3 comprises 15 residues. Trimming removed 6 bases from V and 4 bases from J; junction bases left unmatched: 7. The CDR3 region has the DNA TGTGCCAGCAGCAGGACAGGGGAGCTTTACAATGAGCAGTTCTTC. Translated, it gives CASSRTGELYNEQFF.

This chain links TRBV2 with TRBJ2-3; TRBD1 agrees at 7 bases. Germline CDR1 is SNHLY and CDR2 is FYNNEI. This CDR3 spans 14 amino acids. V lost 5 bases and J lost 2; bases outside the gene matches: 4. CDR3 sequence (DNA): TGTGCCAGCAGTCGGGACAGTATCACAGATACGCAGTATTTT. Translation gives CASSRDSITDTQYF. Complete variable domain (other parts from reference TRBV2 and TRBJ2-3): EPEVTQTPSHQVTQMGQEVILRCVPISNHLYFYWYRQILGQKVEFLVSFYNNEISEKSEIFDDQFSVERPDGSNFTLKIRSTKLEDSAMYFCASSRDSITDTQYFGPGTRLTVL.

The chain employs TRBV27 and TRBJ2-7; 8 nucleotides agree with TRBD1. The germline V gene has CDR1 MNHEY and CDR2 SMNVEV (reference sequence). V was clipped by 10 bases and J by 5 bases; unmatched bases: 10. The CDR3 spans 13 residues. In DNA form, the CDR3 reads TGTGCCAAACCCCAGGGGGCGCCTGACGAGCAGTACTTC. It codes for CAKPQGAPDEQYF.

The chain joins TRBV5-1 to TRBJ2-1, with D uncertain. Germline assignment: CDR1 SGHRS and CDR2 YFSETQ. The CDR3 is made up of 13 amino acids. V was pared by 0 bases and J by 8 bases, with 9 bases between. In nucleotides, the CDR3 is TGCGCCAGCAGCTTGGTATCGTGGGATGAGCAGTTCTTC. Translating it yields CASSLVSWDEQFF. The whole variable domain, filled in from reference TRBV5-1 and TRBJ2-1, reads KAGVTQTPRYLIKTRGQQVTLSCSPISGHRSVSWYQQTPGQGLQFLFEYFSETQRNKGNFPGRFSGRQFSNSRSEMNVSTLELGDSALYLCASSLVSWDEQFFGPGTRLTVL.

The chain uses TRBV6-5 and TRBJ2-7; 10 bases agree with TRBD2. CDR1 MNHEY and CDR2 SVGAGI come from the germline V gene. CDR3 size: 13 residues. V dropped 5 bases and J dropped 5; count of bases not matched to a gene: 3. CDR3 sequence (DNA): TGTGCCAGCAGTAACCTAGCGGGAGACGAGCAGTACTTC. Protein sequence: CASSNLAGDEQYF.

This sequence joins TRBV27 and TRBJ2-1, with TRBD2 as a possible D gene (6 bases). The V and J ends lost 0 bases and 8 bases respectively, with 8 bases between them. Germline CDR1 and CDR2: MNHEY and SMNVEV (reference sequence). The CDR3 length is 13 residues. For the CDR3, the DNA is TGTGCCAGCAGTTTATCCTCGGGGGATGAGCAGTTCTTC. This codes for CASSLSSGDEQFF.

The chain combines TRBV15 with TRBJ2-1; TRBD2 aligns across 8 bases. Per germline, CDR1 LNHNV and CDR2 YYDKDF (reference sequence). The CDR3 extends over 16 amino acids. V dropped 1 base and J dropped 8; count of bases not matched to a gene: 10. CDR3 nucleotides: TGTGCCACCAGCAGAGGCGCCCTCACCGGGGGGGATGAGCAGTTCTTC. It yields the protein CATSRGALTGGDEQFF.

The J gene is TRBJ2-1, the V gene TRBV4-2, with D uncertain. CDR3 length equals 14 residues. V shed 0 bases and J shed 8 bases, with 11 bases lying between them. The germline V gene has CDR1 LGHNA and CDR2 YNFKEQ. CDR3 loop: CASSQDMTGHEQFF. CDR3 bases: TGTGCCAGCAGCCAAGATATGACGGGTCATGAGCAGTTCTTC.

The rearrangement joins TRBV5-4 to TRBJ2-7; no clear D gene. Trimming removed 0 bases from V and 7 bases from J, with 11 bases in between. Germline CDR1 SGHNT, CDR2 YYREEE (reference sequence). The length of the CDR3 is 13 residues. The DNA of the CDR3 is TGTGCCAGCAGCTTGGTAGGGTCTTGGGAGCAGTACTTC. Its translation: CASSLVGSWEQYF.

The CDR3: CASGLAGNYNEQFF. CDR3 nucleotide sequence: TGTGCCAGCGGCCTAGCGGGAAATTACAATGAGCAGTTCTTC. The V and J genes are TRBV13 and TRBJ2-1; 9 nucleotides line up with TRBD2. The CDR3 loop spans 14 amino acids. V trimming: 8 bases; J trimming: 4 bases; junction bases outside the gene matches: 6. Per germline, CDR1 PRHDT and CDR2 FYEKMQ (reference sequence).

The chain uses TRBV7-8 and TRBJ2-1, with D possibly being TRBD2 (5 bases). Germline V lookup: CDR1 SGHVS, CDR2 FQNEAQ. Trimming cost V 2 bases and J 3 bases, with 11 bases left between them. The CDR3 extends over 15 amino acids. The CDR3 DNA follows: TGTGCCAGCAGCTTACTCGCGGGTTTCTACAATGAGCAGTTCTTC. Its translation is CASSLLAGFYNEQFF.

The V and J genes are TRBV14 and TRBJ1-4, with a weak D call TRBD1 (6 bases). The germline V gene encodes CDR1 SGHDN and CDR2 FVKESK. The CDR3 has 14 amino acids. Trimming pared 1 base from V and 8 bases from J, leaving 11 bases between. CDR3 residues: CASSQAWGREKLFF. CDR3 DNA sequence: TGTGCCAGCAGCCAAGCGTGGGGGCGGGAAAAACTGTTTTTT.

The chain employs TRBV4-3 and TRBJ2-1, with TRBD2 matching over 9 bases. The V gene end was trimmed by 1 base and the J gene end by 9 bases; junction bases not matched to a gene: 1. The CDR3 covers 13 residues. Per the germline V gene, CDR1 is LGHNA and CDR2 is YSLEER. As DNA, the CDR3 is TGCGCCAGCAGCCAAGTAGCGGGAGTTGAGCAGTTCTTC. The encoded protein is CASSQVAGVEQFF.

This chain joins TRBV10-2 and TRBJ2-5; possible D gene TRBD1, 6 bases. Germline V gives CDR1 WSHSY, CDR2 SAAADI. V dropped 4 bases and J dropped 1 base, with 13 bases sitting between them. The CDR3 loop spans 15 amino acids. CDR3 in amino acids: CASSGGRLIQETQYF. CDR3 in DNA: TGCGCCAGCAGTGGGGGGCGACTGATCCAAGAGACCCAGTACTTC.

The chain recombines TRBV19 with TRBJ1-5, with TRBD1 matching over 7 bases. J lost 7 bases, V lost 3 bases, and 6 bases had no gene match. Germline loops: CDR1 LNHDA, CDR2 SQIVND (reference sequence). CDR3 length: 14 residues. CDR3 DNA sequence: TGTGCCAGTAGTATTCTCAGGGGGGCCCAGCCCCAGCATTTT. Residues: CASSILRGAQPQHF.

The chain employs TRBV2 and TRBJ2-1; 10 nucleotides agree with TRBD2. The germline gives CDR1 SNHLY, CDR2 FYNNEI. This CDR3 is 15 amino acids long. V lost 6 bases and J lost 6; bases outside the gene matches: 8. DNA for the CDR3: TGTGCCAGCAGCGTAGCGGGAGGCCCCCTCAATGAGCAGTTCTTC. Its translation is CASSVAGGPLNEQFF.

The chain is built from TRBV28 and TRBJ2-1; 7 bases are a match to TRBD2. Germline loops: CDR1 MDHEN, CDR2 SYDVKM. This CDR3 has 14 amino acids. Trimming removed 3 bases from V and 4 bases from J; junction bases left unmatched: 3. The CDR3 here is CASSLGSGYNEQFF. DNA for the CDR3: TGTGCCAGCAGTTTGGGTAGCGGGTACAATGAGCAGTTCTTC. Full variable domain (remainder filled in from reference TRBV28 and TRBJ2-1): DVKVTQSSRYLVKRTGEKVFLECVQDMDHENMFWYRQDPGLGLRLIYFSYDVKMKEKGDIPEGYSVSREKKERFSLILESASTNQTSMYLCASSLGSGYNEQFFGPGTRLTVL.

This CDR3 reads CASSLTENQPQHF. The CDR3 DNA is TGTGCCAGCAGTTTAACCGAGAACCAGCCCCAGCATTTT. The chain couples TRBV27 to TRBJ1-5, with D unclear. The CDR3 has 13 residues. V lost 2 bases and J lost 7, with 9 bases in between. Germline values: CDR1 MNHEY, CDR2 SMNVEV (reference sequence).